The present TCR beta chain was sequenced within a study of blood T cell repertoires in COVID-19. This clone showed up just once. Germline V gene sequence: CDR1 LNHDA, CDR2 SQIVND (reference sequence). Unmatched junction bases numbered 12, after V lost 6 bases and J lost 2 bases. The CDR3 is made up of 16 amino acids. TCRdb's copy holds only in-frame clones and misses some; the assay was immunoSEQ multiplex PCR. The sample contains tens of thousands of clones, approximately 81% of which appear only once. The specimen was peripheral blood. The receptor's source is an elderly man with acute or convalescent COVID-19. The genes are TRBV19 and TRBJ2-7; 8 nucleotides align to TRBD2. CDR3 coding DNA: TGTGCCAGTAGCCTCCCGGGCGGGAGGACAACCTACGAGCAGTACTTC. Residues: CASSLPGGRTTYEQYF.